This TCR beta chain was sequenced during a study of CD8 T cells in Susac syndrome. From germline, CDR1 is MRHNA and CDR2 SNTAGT. The CDR3 runs 14 residues. Trimming removed 7 bases at V and 9 bases at J, with 16 bases between. When the RNA was reverse transcribed, random hexamers were used with an input of 0.5 to 1 ug. TCRdb re-derived calls from the immunoSEQ multiplex PCR reads in MiXCR, one entry per CDR3 protein. The repertoire holds some 180,000 distinct CDR3 sequences, with 90% to 95% as singletons. This clonotype was sampled from a human donor with Susac syndrome. The chain combines TRBV6-4 with TRBJ1-6; D remains unclear. The sequenced material came from CD4+ T cells from PBMCs. In DNA, the CDR3 is TGTGCCAGCAAGTCGGCTGGTGAGGGTTCACCCCTCCACTTT. This sequence encodes CASKSAGEGSPLHF.